This TCR delta chain was observed in a study of gamma-delta T cells after stem cell transplantation. CDR3 length: 14 amino acids. Per the germline V gene, CDR1 is GEAIGNYY and CDR2 is EKD. With CATT, TCRdb re-called clones from the RT-PCR reads. The repertoire holds 1,800 or so delta-chain clones, with over 0.3% as singletons. A remark on this clone: Possible read error: a much larger clone is one base away.

Material for sequencing was gamma-delta T cells. This TCR was sampled from a human donor. It is not recorded whose cells these are; they may come from a transplant donor. The rearrangement joins TRDV2 to TRDJ1, with 8 bases identical to TRDD3. CDR3 coding DNA: TGTGCCCGTGACAAGCTGGGGGACTCCGATAAACTCATCTTT. This sequence encodes CARDKLGDSDKLIF.